This TCR beta chain was documented in a study of OX40 agonist ivuxolimab in advanced cancers. Germline V lookup: CDR1 SGHAT, CDR2 FQNNGV. V lost 3 bases to trimming and J lost 1 base, with 16 bases between them. The length of the CDR3 is 16 residues. Measured with immunoSEQ multiplex PCR; TCRdb has only the in-frame clones, and not every one. The sample includes roughly 35,000 clones, around 87% of them seen just once. The sequencing here drew on CD4+ or CD8+ T cells sorted from blood, taken in a trial of the OX40 agonist ivuxolimab. This sequence was found in an adult with an advanced solid tumor such as melanoma, head and neck, liver or kidney cancer. V and J are TRBV11-2 and TRBJ2-7; D is unresolved. The CDR3 DNA reads as TGTGCCAGCAGCTTCCGGCCCGGCGCGGCGTCCTACGAGCAGTACTTC. It is translated as CASSFRPGAASYEQYF. The variable domain in full, with the rest retrieved from reference TRBV11-2 and TRBJ2-7, is EAGVAQSPRYKIIEKRQSVAFWCNPISGHATLYWYQQILGQGPKLLIQFQNNGVVDDSQLPKDRFSAERLKGVDSTLKIQPAKLEDSAVYLCASSFRPGAASYEQYFGPGTRLTVT.